Sequencing of this T cell receptor (beta chain) was carried out in a study of T cells after yellow fever vaccination. For TCR, cDNA came from 5'RACE template switching, which added a universal primer site and UMIs. A single record per CDR3 protein comes from TCRdb applying MiXCR to the 5' RACE reads. The table records approximately 120,000 distinct CDR3 sequences, 13% to 15% of them present only once. This clonotype was seen at least ten times. The source was CD8+ T cells sorted from PBMCs, collected 5 days after the yellow fever booster vaccination. The sequence derives from a man aged 18 to 35 who received the YFV17D yellow fever vaccine.

As DNA, the CDR3 is TGTGCCAGCCTATCAATGGGGCAGGGGGGATACACCGGGGAGCTGTTTTTT. Translating gives CASLSMGQGGYTGELFF. V is TRBV2 and J is TRBJ2-2, with D perhaps matching TRBD1 (7 bases). The V end lost 8 bases, the J end lost 3 bases, and 22 bases lay between the germline ends. Germline values: CDR1 SNHLY, CDR2 FYNNEI. This CDR3 contains 17 residues.